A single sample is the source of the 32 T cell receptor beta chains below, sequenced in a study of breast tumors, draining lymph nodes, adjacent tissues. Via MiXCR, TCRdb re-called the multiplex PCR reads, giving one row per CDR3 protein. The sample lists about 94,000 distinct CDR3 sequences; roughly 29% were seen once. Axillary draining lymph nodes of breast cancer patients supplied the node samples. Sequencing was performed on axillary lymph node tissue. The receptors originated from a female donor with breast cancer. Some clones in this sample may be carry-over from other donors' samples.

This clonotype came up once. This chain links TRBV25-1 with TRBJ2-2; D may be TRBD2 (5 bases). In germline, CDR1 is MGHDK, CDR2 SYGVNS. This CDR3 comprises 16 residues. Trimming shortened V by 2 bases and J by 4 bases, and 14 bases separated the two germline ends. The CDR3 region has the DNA TGTGCCAGCAGTGAACGGGAACCACCTTCCACCGGGGAGCTGTTTTTT. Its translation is CASSEREPPSTGELFF.

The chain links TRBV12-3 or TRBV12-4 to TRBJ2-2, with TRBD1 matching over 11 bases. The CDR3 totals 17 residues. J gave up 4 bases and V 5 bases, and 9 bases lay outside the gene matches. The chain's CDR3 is CASSGGTGGYRTGELFF. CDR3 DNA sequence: TGTGCCAGCAGTGGCGGGACAGGGGGTTATCGCACCGGGGAGCTGTTTTTT.

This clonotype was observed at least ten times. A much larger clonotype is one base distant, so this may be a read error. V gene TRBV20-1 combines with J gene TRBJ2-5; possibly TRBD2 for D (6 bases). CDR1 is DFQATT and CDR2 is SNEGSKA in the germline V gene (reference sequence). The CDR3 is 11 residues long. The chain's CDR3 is CSARGGETQSF. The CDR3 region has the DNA TGCAGTGCTAGAGGGGGGGAGACCCAGTCCTTC.

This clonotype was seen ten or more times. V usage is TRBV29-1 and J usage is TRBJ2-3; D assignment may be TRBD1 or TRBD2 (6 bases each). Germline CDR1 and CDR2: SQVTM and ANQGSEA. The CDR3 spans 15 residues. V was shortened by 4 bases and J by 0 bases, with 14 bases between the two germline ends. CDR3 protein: CSVGGATVSTDTQYF. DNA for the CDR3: TGCAGCGTTGGGGGGGCTACAGTAAGCACAGATACGCAGTATTTT.

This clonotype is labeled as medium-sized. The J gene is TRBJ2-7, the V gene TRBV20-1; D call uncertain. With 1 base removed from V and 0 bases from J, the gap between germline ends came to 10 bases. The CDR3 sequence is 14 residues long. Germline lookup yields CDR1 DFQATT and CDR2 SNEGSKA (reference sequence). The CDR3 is CSARGVSSSYEQYF. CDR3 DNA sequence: TGCAGTGCTAGAGGGGTTTCTAGCTCCTACGAGCAGTACTTC.

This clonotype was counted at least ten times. DNA for the CDR3: TGTGCCAGCAGTTCGGAGCGGGAGAGCTACGAGCAGTACTTC. It translates to CASSSERESYEQYF. The chain uses TRBV6-6 and TRBJ2-7; 8 bases align to TRBD2. This CDR3 spans 14 amino acids. Per the germline V gene, CDR1 is MNHNY and CDR2 is SVGAGI (reference sequence). V trimming: 4 bases; J trimming: 3 bases; junction bases outside the gene matches: 5.

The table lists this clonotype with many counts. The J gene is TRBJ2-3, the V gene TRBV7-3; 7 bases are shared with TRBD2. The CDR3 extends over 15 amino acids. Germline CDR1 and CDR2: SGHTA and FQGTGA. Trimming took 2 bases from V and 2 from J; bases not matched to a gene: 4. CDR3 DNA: TGTGCCAGCAGCTTAGCGGGAGCTGCCACAGATACGCAGTATTTT. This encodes CASSLAGAATDTQYF.

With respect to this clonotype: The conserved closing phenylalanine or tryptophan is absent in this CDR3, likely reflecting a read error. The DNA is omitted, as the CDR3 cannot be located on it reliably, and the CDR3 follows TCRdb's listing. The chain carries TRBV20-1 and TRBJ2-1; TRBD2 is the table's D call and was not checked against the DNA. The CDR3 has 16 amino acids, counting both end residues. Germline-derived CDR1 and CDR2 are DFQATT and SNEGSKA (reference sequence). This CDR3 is CSARQGEREISDEQTL.

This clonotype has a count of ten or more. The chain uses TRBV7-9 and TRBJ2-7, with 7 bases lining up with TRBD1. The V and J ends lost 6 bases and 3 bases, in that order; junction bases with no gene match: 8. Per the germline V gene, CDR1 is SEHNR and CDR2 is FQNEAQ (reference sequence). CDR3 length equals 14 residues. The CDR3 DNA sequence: TGTGCCAGCAGAGAGACAGGGTCGGACTACGAGCAGTACTTC. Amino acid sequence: CASRETGSDYEQYF.

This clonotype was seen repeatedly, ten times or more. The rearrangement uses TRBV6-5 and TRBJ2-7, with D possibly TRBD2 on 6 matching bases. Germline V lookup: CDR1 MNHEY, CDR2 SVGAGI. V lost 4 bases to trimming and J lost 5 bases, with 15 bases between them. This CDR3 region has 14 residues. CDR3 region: CASSLTGTENEQYF. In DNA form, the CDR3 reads TGTGCCAGCAGTTTGACCGGGACTGAGAACGAGCAGTACTTC.

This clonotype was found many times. This CDR3 reads CASSQALVGETQYF. The CDR3 DNA is TGTGCCAGCAGCCAAGCGCTTGTTGGGGAGACCCAGTACTTC. The chain joins TRBV3-1 to TRBJ2-5, with D hard to call. The V end lost 1 base, the J end lost 5 bases, and 11 bases lay between the germline ends. Looked up from germline, CDR1 is LGHDT and CDR2 is YNNKEL (reference sequence). The CDR3 spans 14 residues.

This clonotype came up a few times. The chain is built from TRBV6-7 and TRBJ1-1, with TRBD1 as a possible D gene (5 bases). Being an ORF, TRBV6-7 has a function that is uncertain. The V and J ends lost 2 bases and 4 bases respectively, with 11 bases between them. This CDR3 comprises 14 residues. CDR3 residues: CASSYGRESTEAFF. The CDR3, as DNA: TGTGCCAGCAGTTACGGCAGGGAGTCCACTGAAGCTTTCTTT.

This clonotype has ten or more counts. CDR3 sequence: CASSVGPQGYEQYF. The CDR3, as DNA: TGTGCCAGCAGCGTAGGGCCGCAGGGTTACGAGCAGTACTTC. The genes are TRBV9 and TRBJ2-7; D is perhaps TRBD1 (5 bases). This CDR3 contains 14 residues. V lost 0 bases and J lost 4, with 11 bases in between. Germline V gene sequence: CDR1 SGDLS, CDR2 YYNGEE.

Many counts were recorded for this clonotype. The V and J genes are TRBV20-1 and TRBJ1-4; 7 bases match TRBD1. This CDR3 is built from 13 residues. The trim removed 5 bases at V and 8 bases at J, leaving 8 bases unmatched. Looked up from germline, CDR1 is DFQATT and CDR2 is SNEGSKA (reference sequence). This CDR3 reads CSAYRGSLEKLFF. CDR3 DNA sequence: TGCAGTGCTTACAGGGGTTCTCTCGAAAAACTGTTTTTT.

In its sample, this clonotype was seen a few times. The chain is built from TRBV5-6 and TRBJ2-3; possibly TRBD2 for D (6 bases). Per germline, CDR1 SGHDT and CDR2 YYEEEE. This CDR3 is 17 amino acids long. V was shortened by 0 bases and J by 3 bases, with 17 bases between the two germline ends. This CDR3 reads CASSLAGPGSKTDTQYF. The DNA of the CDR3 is TGTGCCAGCAGCTTGGCCGGTCCCGGGAGTAAGACAGATACGCAGTATTTT. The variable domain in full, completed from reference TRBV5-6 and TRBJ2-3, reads DAGVTQSPTHLIKTRGQQVTLRCSPKSGHDTVSWYQQALGQGPQFIFQYYEEEERQRGNFPDRFSGHQFPNYSSELNVNALLLGDSALYLCASSLAGPGSKTDTQYFGPGTRLTVL.

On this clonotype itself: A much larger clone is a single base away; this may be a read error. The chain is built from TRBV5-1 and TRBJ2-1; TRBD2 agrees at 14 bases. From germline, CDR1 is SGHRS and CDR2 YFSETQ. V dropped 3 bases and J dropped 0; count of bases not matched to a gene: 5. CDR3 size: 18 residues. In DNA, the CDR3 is TGCGCCAGCAGCTGGGGGACTAGCGGGAGCAGCTCCTACAATGAGCAGTTCTTC. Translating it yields CASSWGTSGSSSYNEQFF.

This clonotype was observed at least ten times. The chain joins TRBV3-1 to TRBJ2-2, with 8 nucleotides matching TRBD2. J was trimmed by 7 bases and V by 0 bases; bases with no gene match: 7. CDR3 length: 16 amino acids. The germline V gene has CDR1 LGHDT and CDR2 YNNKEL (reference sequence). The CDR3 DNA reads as TGTGCCAGCAGCCAAGATTACCAGCGGGAGAGCGGGGAGCTGTTTTTT. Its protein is CASSQDYQRESGELFF.

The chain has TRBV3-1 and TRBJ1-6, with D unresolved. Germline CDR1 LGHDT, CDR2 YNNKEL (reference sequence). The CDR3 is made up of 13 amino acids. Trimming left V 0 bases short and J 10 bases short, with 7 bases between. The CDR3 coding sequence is TGTGCCAGCAGCCAAGATGACGGATCACCCCTCCACTTT. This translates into CASSQDDGSPLHF.

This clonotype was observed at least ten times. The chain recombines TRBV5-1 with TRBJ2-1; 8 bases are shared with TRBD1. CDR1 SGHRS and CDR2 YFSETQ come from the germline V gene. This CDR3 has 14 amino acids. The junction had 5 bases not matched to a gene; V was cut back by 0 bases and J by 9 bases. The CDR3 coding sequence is TGCGCCAGCAGCTTGGACAGGGGGACAGGTGAGCAGTTCTTC. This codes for CASSLDRGTGEQFF. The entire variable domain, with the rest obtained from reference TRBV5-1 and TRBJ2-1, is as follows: KAGVTQTPRYLIKTRGQQVTLSCSPISGHRSVSWYQQTPGQGLQFLFEYFSETQRNKGNFPGRFSGRQFSNSRSEMNVSTLELGDSALYLCASSLDRGTGEQFFGPGTRLTVL.

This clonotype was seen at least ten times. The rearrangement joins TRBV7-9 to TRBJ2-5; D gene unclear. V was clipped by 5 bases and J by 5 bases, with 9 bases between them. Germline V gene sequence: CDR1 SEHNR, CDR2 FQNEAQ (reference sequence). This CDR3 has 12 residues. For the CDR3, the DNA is TGTGCCAGCAGCGGTTCCAGGGAGACCCAGTACTTC. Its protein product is CASSGSRETQYF. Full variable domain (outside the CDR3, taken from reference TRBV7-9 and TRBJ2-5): DTGVSQNPRHKITKRGQNVTFRCDPISEHNRLYWYRQTLGQGPEFLTYFQNEAQLEKSRLLSDRFSAERPKGSFSTLEIQRTEQGDSAMYLCASSGSRETQYFGPGTRLLVL.

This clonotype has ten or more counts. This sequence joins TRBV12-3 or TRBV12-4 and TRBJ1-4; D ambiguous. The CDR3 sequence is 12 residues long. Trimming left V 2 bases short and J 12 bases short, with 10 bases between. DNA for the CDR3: TGTGCCAGCAGTTTAAATCCGGGAGAACTGTTTTTT. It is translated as CASSLNPGELFF.

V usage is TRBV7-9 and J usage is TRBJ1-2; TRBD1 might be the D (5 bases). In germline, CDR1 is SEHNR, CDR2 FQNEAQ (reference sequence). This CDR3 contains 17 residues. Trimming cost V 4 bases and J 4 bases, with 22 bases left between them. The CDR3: CASSSTQGGPGSYGYTF. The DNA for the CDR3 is TGTGCCAGCAGCTCCACCCAGGGTGGACCGGGTTCCTATGGCTACACCTTC.

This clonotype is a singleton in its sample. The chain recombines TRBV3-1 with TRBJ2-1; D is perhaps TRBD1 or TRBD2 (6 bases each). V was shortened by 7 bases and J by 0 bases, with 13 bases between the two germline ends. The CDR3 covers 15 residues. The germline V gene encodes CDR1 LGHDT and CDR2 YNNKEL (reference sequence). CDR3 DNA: TGTGCCAGCAAATCGGAGGGGGTCTCCTACAATGAGCAGTTCTTC. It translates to CASKSEGVSYNEQFF.

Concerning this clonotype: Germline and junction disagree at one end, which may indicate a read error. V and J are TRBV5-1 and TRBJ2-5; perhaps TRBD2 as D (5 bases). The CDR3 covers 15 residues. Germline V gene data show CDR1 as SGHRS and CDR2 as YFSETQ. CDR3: CVSSLDPGLHETQYF. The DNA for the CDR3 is TGCGTCAGCAGCTTGGATCCGGGATTACACGAGACCCAGTACTTC.

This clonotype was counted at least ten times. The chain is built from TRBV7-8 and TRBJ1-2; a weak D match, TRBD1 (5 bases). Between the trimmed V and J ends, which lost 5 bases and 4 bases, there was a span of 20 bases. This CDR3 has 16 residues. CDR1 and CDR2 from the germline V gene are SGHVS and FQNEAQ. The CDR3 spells CASSPLPGRIFYGYTF. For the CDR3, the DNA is TGTGCCAGCAGCCCTCTACCGGGACGAATTTTCTATGGCTACACCTTC.

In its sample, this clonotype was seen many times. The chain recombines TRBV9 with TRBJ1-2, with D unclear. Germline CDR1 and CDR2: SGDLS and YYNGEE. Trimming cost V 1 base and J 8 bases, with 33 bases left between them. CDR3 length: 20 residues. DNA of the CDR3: TGTGCCAGCAGCGTAAACCGTCGAGGACCCCCGTCTGTTCCGGGCGGAGGCTACACCTTC. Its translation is CASSVNRRGPPSVPGGGYTF.

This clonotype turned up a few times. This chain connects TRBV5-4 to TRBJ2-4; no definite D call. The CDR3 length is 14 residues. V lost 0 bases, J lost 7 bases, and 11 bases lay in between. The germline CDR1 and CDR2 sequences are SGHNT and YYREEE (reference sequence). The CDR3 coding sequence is TGTGCCAGCAGCTTGGATCGCAGAGACAACATTCAGTACTTC. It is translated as CASSLDRRDNIQYF.

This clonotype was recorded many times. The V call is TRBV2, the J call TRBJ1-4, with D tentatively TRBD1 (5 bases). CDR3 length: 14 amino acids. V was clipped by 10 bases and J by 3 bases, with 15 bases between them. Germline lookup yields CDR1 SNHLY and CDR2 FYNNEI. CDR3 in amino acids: CATRLEGPNEKLFF. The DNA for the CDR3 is TGTGCCACCCGCCTTGAGGGGCCTAATGAAAAACTGTTTTTT.

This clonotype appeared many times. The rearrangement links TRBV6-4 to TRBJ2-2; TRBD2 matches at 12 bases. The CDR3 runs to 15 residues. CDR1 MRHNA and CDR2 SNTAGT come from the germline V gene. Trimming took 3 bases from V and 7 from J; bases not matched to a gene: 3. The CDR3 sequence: CASSELAGGHGELFF. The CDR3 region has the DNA TGTGCCAGCAGTGAACTAGCGGGAGGCCACGGGGAGCTGTTTTTT.

Here the CDR3 reads CASSFSSGSTDTQYF. The CDR3, as DNA: TGCGCCAGCAGCTTTTCTAGCGGGAGCACAGATACGCAGTATTTT. This chain uses TRBV5-1 with TRBJ2-3, with TRBD2 matching 8 bases. V shed 2 bases, J shed 0 bases, and the junction held 2 bases outside the gene matches. CDR1 and CDR2 (germline): SGHRS, YFSETQ. This CDR3 comprises 15 residues.

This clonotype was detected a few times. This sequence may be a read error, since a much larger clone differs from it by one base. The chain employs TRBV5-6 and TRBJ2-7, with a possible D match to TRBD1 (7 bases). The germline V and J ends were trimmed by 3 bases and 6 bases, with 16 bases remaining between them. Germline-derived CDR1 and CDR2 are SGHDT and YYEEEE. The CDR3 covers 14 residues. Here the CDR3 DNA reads TGTGCCAGCAGCTGGGGCAGGGGGGAAAGCGAGCAGTACTTC. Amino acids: CASSWGRGESEQYF.

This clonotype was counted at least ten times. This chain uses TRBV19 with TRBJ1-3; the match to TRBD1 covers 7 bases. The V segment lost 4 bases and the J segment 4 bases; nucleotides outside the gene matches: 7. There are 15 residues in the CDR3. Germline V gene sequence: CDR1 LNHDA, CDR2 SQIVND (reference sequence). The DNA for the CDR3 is TGTGCCAGTAGTACGACAGGGTTGGAGGGAAACACCATATATTTT. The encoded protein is CASSTTGLEGNTIYF.